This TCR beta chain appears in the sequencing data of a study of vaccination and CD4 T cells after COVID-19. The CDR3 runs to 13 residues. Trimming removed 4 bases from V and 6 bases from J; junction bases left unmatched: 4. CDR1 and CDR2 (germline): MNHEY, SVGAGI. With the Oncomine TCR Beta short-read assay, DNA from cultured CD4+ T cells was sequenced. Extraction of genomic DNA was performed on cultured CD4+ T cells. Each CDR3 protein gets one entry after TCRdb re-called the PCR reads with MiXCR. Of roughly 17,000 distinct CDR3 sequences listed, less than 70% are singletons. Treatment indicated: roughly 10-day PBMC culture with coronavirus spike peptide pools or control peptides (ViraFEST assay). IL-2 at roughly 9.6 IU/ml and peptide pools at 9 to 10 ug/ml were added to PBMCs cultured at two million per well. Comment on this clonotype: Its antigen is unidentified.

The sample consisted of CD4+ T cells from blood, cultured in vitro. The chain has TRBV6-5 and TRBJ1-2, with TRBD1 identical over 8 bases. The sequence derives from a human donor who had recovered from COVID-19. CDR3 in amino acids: CASSSGQGDGYTF. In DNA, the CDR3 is TGTGCCAGCAGTTCAGGACAGGGAGATGGCTACACCTTC.